This TCR beta chain was observed in a study of T cells in Graves' hyperthyroidism and ophthalmopathy. Whole-study results and caveats: Stable hyperthyroidism and ophthalmopathy were separated using 13 V-J signatures.

CDR1 is MNHEY, CDR2 SVGAGI, per germline. This CDR3 comprises 16 residues. Trimming shortened V by 0 bases and J by 1 base, and 12 bases separated the two germline ends. The TCR beta CDR3 regions underwent amplification using RNA transcripts as the source. The TCR CDR3 first-round RT-PCR relied on the HTBI primer set. Via MiXCR, TCRdb re-called the multiplex PCR reads, giving one row per CDR3 protein. The data show around 350,000 distinct CDR3 sequences, approximately 17% seen once. Thyroid ultrasound, orbital computed tomography, clinical symptoms, and serum thyroxine and TRAb underpinned diagnoses. This clonotype was picked up a small number of times. The target antigen is unknown.

The TCR originated in a woman aged 25-40 years with Graves' hyperthyroidism that later progressed to Graves' ophthalmopathy. J is TRBJ1-1 and V is TRBV6-5; unclear D gene. The sequenced sample consisted of blood. The CDR3 DNA reads as TGTGCCAGCAGTTACTCAGGCGACGGGCCGAACACTGAAGCTTTCTTT. It yields the protein CASSYSGDGPNTEAFF.